The clone carrying this TCR beta chain was seen repeatedly, ten times or more. Its target is unknown. Each CDR3 protein gets one entry after TCRdb re-called the 5' RACE reads with MiXCR. The sample holds about 140,000 distinct CDR3 sequences, roughly 8% seen once. The sample originates from a study of CD8 T cells in ankylosing spondylitis. Findings and limits, study-wide: Clones linked with disease were CD8+ and fairly uncommon in the peripheral blood.

The CDR3 covers 13 residues. V was cut by 7 bases and J by 0 bases, with 10 bases left in between. CDR1 is SQVTM, CDR2 ANQGSEA, per germline. Sequenced material: synovial fluid, either unsorted or a sorted T cell fraction (not recorded which). This chain links TRBV29-1 with TRBJ2-1; D is perhaps TRBD1 (5 bases). This clonotype was obtained from a male donor with ankylosing spondylitis. DNA for the CDR3: TGCAGCGGGGGCTGGGGCTCCTACAATGAGCAGTTCTTC. Its protein is CSGGWGSYNEQFF.